The rows below give T cell receptor beta chains drawn from one sample of a study of naive and memory T cell subsets. One entry per CDR3 protein results from TCRdb running MiXCR on the 5' RACE reads. The table lists tens of thousands of distinct CDR3 sequences, approximately 20% of them singletons. The receptors derive from a female donor in good health. Each CDR3 is given with its conserved first and last residue. A D gene is named only where the DNA matches it firmly. A clone size is listed for some rows: how often the clone was seen (once, few, many), or a class if it is expanded.

J gene	D gene	clone size	V gene	CDR3 protein	CDR3 DNA
TRBJ2-7	-	many	TRBV29-1	CSVEYSYEQYF	TGCAGCGTTGAGTACAGCTACGAGCAGTACTTC
TRBJ2-7	-	-	TRBV20-1	CSANRRYEQYF	TGCAGTGCTAACCGCAGATACGAGCAGTACTTC
TRBJ2-1	-	-	TRBV5-1	CASTLNIAIDEQFF	TGCGCCAGCACCTTGAATATCGCGATCGATGAGCAGTTCTTC
TRBJ2-5	-	-	TRBV7-7	CASSSRPSETQYF	TGTGCCAGCAGTTCCCGGCCCTCGGAGACCCAGTACTTC
TRBJ2-1	TRBD2	few	TRBV29-1	CSVVGGRGYNEQFF	TGCAGCGTTGTTGGCGGGAGGGGTTACAATGAGCAGTTCTTC
TRBJ1-4	-	medium-sized	TRBV28	CASSETQGGVEKLFF	TGTGCCAGCAGTGAGACCCAGGGAGGAGTAGAAAAACTGTTTTTT
TRBJ1-5	-	-	TRBV20-1	CSASQSNQPQHF	TGCAGTGCTTCACAAAGCAATCAGCCCCAGCATTTT
TRBJ2-5	TRBD2	few	TRBV20-1	CSARGSTSGLLETQYF	TGCAGTGCTAGAGGTTCGACTAGCGGGCTCCTAGAGACCCAGTACTTC
TRBJ2-7	TRBD2	medium-sized	TRBV20-1	CSARVPSGATYEQYF	TGCAGTGCTAGAGTCCCTAGCGGGGCCACCTACGAGCAGTACTTC
TRBJ1-6	-	many	TRBV27	CASSQKTGFNSPLHF	TGTGCCAGCAGCCAAAAGACAGGTTTTAATTCACCCCTCCACTTT
TRBJ2-3	TRBD1	-	TRBV20-1	CSAERIEQGAYTQYF	TGCAGTGCAGAGCGCATTGAACAGGGGGCGTATACGCAGTATTTT
TRBJ2-5	TRBD1	-	TRBV6-5	CASSLDRGGETQYF	TGTGCCAGCAGCCTGGACAGGGGAGGAGAGACCCAGTACTTC
TRBJ2-3	TRBD1	-	TRBV29-1	CSADRGQTDTQYF	TGCAGCGCCGACAGGGGGCAAACAGATACGCAGTATTTT
TRBJ2-7	-	many	TRBV29-1	CSVLLWGEPYEQYF	TGCAGCGTCCTTTTGTGGGGGGAGCCCTACGAGCAGTACTTC